Included here is one T cell receptor (beta chain) sequence, with context. This sample stems from a study of identifying expanded T cells in peripheral blood. Only in-frame clones appear in the TCRdb table, and some are missing; sequencing was by immunoSEQ multiplex PCR. The data contain roughly 120,000 clones, about 85% of them seen just once; the ten biggest clones take up 8% to 9%. V lost 5 bases to trimming and J lost 0 bases; unmatched junction nucleotides: 5. The length of the CDR3 is 15 residues. The germline V gene encodes CDR1 SGHDT and CDR2 YYEEEE. The clonotype was recovered from a person aged 18 to 75 in good health. The J gene is TRBJ2-1, the V gene TRBV5-6, with TRBD1 matching 7 bases. The sample taken for sequencing was blood. The CDR3 protein is CASRTRGFSYNEQFF. CDR3 DNA sequence: TGTGCCAGCAGAACCAGGGGGTTCTCCTACAATGAGCAGTTCTTC.